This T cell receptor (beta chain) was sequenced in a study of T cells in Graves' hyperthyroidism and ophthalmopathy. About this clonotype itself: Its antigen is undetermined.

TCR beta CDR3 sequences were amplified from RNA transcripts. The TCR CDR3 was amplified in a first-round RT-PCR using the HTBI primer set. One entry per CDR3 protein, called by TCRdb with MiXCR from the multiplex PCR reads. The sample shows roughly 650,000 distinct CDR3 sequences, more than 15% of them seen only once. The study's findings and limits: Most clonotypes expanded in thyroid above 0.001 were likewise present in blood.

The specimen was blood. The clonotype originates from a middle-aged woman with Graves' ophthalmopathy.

CDR3 protein: CASGSPWSRYNEQFF. The CDR3 nucleotides are TGTGCCAGCGGCTCCCCGTGGAGCAGGTACAATGAGCAGTTCTTC. The rearrangement links TRBV7-8 to TRBJ2-1; D is ambiguous. The CDR3 runs 15 residues. V gave up 8 bases and J gave up 4 bases, with 18 bases separating them. Germline-derived CDR1 and CDR2 are SGHVS and FQNEAQ.